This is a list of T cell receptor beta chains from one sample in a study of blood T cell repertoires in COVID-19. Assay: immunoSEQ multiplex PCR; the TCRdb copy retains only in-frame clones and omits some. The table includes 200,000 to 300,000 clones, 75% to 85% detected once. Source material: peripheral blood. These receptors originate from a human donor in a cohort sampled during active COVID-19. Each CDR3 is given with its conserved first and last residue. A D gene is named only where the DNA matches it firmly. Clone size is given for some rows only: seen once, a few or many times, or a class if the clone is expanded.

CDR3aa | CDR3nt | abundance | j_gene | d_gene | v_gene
CASSPPSRAGQQPQHF | TGTGCCAGCTCACCACCGAGTAGGGCAGGGCAACAGCCCCAGCATTTT | NA | TRBJ1-5 | NA | TRBV18
CASGHGVGGYTF | TGTGCCAGCGGACACGGAGTTGGCGGCTACACCTTC | once | TRBJ1-2 | NA | TRBV11-2
CASSPGQGFYGYTF | TGTGCCAGCAGCCCGGGACAGGGGTTTTATGGCTACACCTTC | NA | TRBJ1-2 | TRBD1 | TRBV28
CASSLQGLAGYEQYF | TGTGCCAGCAGCTTACAGGGTCTAGCGGGTTACGAGCAGTACTTC | NA | TRBJ2-7 | TRBD2 | TRBV7-9
CASSQDGGGRNTIYF | TGCGCCAGCAGCCAAGATGGCGGGGGAAGAAACACCATATATTTT | NA | TRBJ1-3 | NA | TRBV4-1
CASSQQPGTVNTEAFF | TGTGCCAGCAGCCAACAACCCGGGACAGTGAACACTGAAGCTTTCTTT | NA | TRBJ1-1 | TRBD1 | TRBV3-1/TRBV3-2
CASRAGGNEKLFF | TGTGCCAGCCGGGCAGGGGGTAATGAAAAACTGTTTTTT | NA | TRBJ1-4 | TRBD1 | TRBV28
CASSERGSQPQHF | TGTGCCAGCAGTGAGAGGGGGAGTCAGCCCCAGCATTTT | few | TRBJ1-5 | NA | TRBV6-1
CASSPRRANNNEQFF | TGTGCCAGCAGCCCCCGCAGGGCAAACAACAATGAGCAGTTCTTC | NA | TRBJ2-1 | NA | TRBV3-1/TRBV3-2
CASREDRAGEKLFF | TGTGCCAGCAGGGAGGACAGGGCTGGAGAAAAACTGTTTTTT | NA | TRBJ1-4 | TRBD1 | TRBV6-5
CAITPGLRETEAFF | TGTGCCATCACCCCGGGACTCCGGGAGACTGAAGCTTTCTTT | NA | TRBJ1-1 | NA | TRBV10-3
CASSLGRGPIADTQYF | TGTGCCAGCAGCTTGGGAAGGGGGCCGATCGCAGATACGCAGTATTTT | NA | TRBJ2-3 | TRBD1 | TRBV5-4